This T cell receptor (beta chain) is drawn from a study of T cells in Graves' hyperthyroidism and ophthalmopathy. From RNA transcripts, TCR beta CDR3 regions were amplified. An initial round of RT-PCR targeting the TCR CDR3 relied on the HTBI primer set. MiXCR, applied by TCRdb to the multiplex PCR reads, yields one record per CDR3 protein. Here the sample spans 400,000 or so distinct CDR3 sequences, around 15% being singletons. The material sequenced was blood. This TCR derives from a woman aged 55-70 years with Graves' ophthalmopathy.

CDR3 region: CASSLAGSGGGELFF. The CDR3 nucleotides are TGCGCCAGCAGCTTGGCCGGTAGCGGGGGCGGGGAGCTGTTTTTT. V gene TRBV5-1 combines with J gene TRBJ2-2, with 9 bases matching TRBD2. With 0 bases clipped from V and 7 bases from J, the junction kept 4 bases outside the gene matches. CDR3 size: 15 residues. The germline V gene encodes CDR1 SGHRS and CDR2 YFSETQ.